This T cell receptor (beta chain) emerged from a study of blood T cell repertoires in COVID-19. This clone was recorded once. This CDR3 is 15 amino acids long. Trimming pared 0 bases from V and 4 bases from J, leaving 11 bases between. Germline V gives CDR1 SGHRS, CDR2 YFSETQ. The data were produced by immunoSEQ multiplex PCR, yet TCRdb's version contains in-frame clones alone and is incomplete. The table includes over 65,000 clones, 81% detected once. This chain joins TRBV5-1 and TRBJ2-1; no clear D gene. The clonotype originates from a human donor in a cohort sampled during active COVID-19. Sequencing used peripheral blood. CDR3 sequence reads: CASSLASQSYNEQFF. The CDR3 DNA reads TGCGCCAGCAGCTTGGCCAGTCAATCATACAATGAGCAGTTCTTC.